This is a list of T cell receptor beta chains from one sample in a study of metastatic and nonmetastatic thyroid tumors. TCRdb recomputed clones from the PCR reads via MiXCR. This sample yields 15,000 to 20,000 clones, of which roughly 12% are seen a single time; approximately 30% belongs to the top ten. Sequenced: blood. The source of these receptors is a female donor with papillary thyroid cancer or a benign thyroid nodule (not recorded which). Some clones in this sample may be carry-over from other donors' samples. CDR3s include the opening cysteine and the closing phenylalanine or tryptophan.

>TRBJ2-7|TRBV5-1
CASSPMTTAYEQYF
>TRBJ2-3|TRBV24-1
CATSEDRNDADTQYF
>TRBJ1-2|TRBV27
CASSPPGGGYTF
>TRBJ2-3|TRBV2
CASTRYGTDTQYF
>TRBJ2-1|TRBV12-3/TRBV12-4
CASRRYSRGNEQFF
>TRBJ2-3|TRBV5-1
CASSNGQEGNTQYF
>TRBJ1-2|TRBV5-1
CASSLEPEIYGYTF
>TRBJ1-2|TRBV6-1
CASAEQRGFGYTF
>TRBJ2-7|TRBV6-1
CASSTVAGTVSYEQYF
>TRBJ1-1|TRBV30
CAWNRGRNTEAFF
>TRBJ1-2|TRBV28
CASSSHRLDNGYTF
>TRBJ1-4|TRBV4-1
CASSQVWRGLIHEKLFF
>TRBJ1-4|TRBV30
CAWSSGKLGEKLFF
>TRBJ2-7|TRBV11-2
CASSLVGKRESYEQYF
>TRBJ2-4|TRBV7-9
CASSLGGIQYF
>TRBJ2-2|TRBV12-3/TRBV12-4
CATSSTGGTGDLFF
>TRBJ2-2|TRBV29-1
CSVRTGNTGELFF
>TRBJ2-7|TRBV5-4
CASSTKTSGAYEQYF
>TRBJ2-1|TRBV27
CASEVGAGTSSYNEQFF
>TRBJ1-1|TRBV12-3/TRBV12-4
CASSLERGFAEAFF
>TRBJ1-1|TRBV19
CASSILQGKAFF